This entry describes one T cell receptor beta chain. This clonotype has a handful of counts. No cognate antigen has been identified for it. No clone much larger than this one lies a single base away; base qualities are absent. The library relied on PCR. TCR sequencing of DNA from cultured CD4+ T cells used the Oncomine TCR Beta short-read assay at the Johns Hopkins FTIC core. The QIAamp micro DNA kit was used to extract genomic DNA from the cultured CD4+ T cells. The Oncomine TCR Beta libraries from cultured CD4+ T cells were pooled using unique dual indexes and then sequenced on an Illumina iSeq 100. Regarding the original processing steps: Non-productive sequences were removed, and CDR3s not starting with C, not ending with F or W, or shorter than 7 amino acids were discarded. The MANAFEST web application identified antigen-specific clonotypes by comparing peptide-stimulated wells against reference wells and other culture wells. To be called positive, a clone needed an FDR below 0.05, an odds ratio above 5, and a productive frequency above 0.1% in at least two of three replicate wells. Cross-reactive clonotypes were defined as significantly expanded in both SARS-CoV-2 spike wells and at least one common cold coronavirus spike condition. Similarity between CDR3 sequences was evaluated in R version 3.6.1 using Levenshtein distances (stringdist) and unrooted phylogenetic trees (ape). TCRdb's own reprocessing of the public reads used fastp at Q25 and MiXCR and kept productive beta chains. Identical CDR3 proteins give one entry, which carries the most common genes and DNA. TCRdb's processing, not the study's, gives the V and J calls here. A total of 13,000 or so distinct CDR3 sequences appear in this sample, around two fifths of them only once. The biggest ten clones account for roughly 14% of the sample.

The data stem from a study of vaccination and CD4 T cells after COVID-19 (dated by TCRdb to 2022 to 2024). With regard to the full study: Every convalescent patient had a positive nasal swab PCR test for SARS-CoV-2, with mild disease in about nine patients and severe disease in one. The convalescent cohort comprised six males and four females, including two Hispanic individuals, seven Caucasians, two Asians and one multiracial person. Each participant got two doses of either the Pfizer-BioNTech BNT162b2 vaccine (n=8) or the Moderna mRNA-1273 vaccine (n=2). Post-COVID blood samples were collected from convalescent patients a median of roughly 100 days after diagnosis, with a range of about 30 to 161 days. Post-vaccine blood samples were obtained a median of about 72 days after the second vaccine dose, with a range of roughly 12 to 250 days. The cultures were stimulated with overlapping spike peptide pools from SARS-CoV-2 and from the common cold coronaviruses HCoV-NL63, HCoV-OC43 and HCoV-229E. In control cultures, a CEFX viral epitope pool was used as positive control, an HIV-1 Nef peptide pool was used as negative control, or no peptide was added. The spike-specific CD4+ TCR repertoire was compared before and after mRNA vaccination in under 11 COVID-19 convalescent patients and a handful of infection-naive healthy vaccine recipients.

The treatment or condition label, read with the paper, signifies: roughly 10-day PBMC culture with coronavirus spike peptide pools or control peptides (ViraFEST assay). To expand antigen-specific T cells with peptide pools and then pick out the expanded clonotypes through TCR sequencing, the study relied on the ViraFEST assay. The convalescent patients' positive SARS-CoV-2 PCR tests were from March to December 2020, which was before the Alpha, Beta and Delta variants emerged in the United States. PBMCs were cultured at under 2.5 million per well in IMDM supplemented with approximately 5% human AB serum and 8.5 to 10 IU/ml IL-2, with around 10 ug/ml peptide pools added. Half of the culture medium was replaced with fresh IL-2-containing medium on days 3 and 7. Once the cells had been in culture for around ten days, the EasySep CD4+ T cell isolation kit was used to isolate CD4+ T cells by negative selection. PBMCs were separated from whole blood using Ficoll-Paque Plus gradient centrifugation and then either used fresh or cryopreserved at -140C. Culture conditions were generally each tested in triplicate wells.

Paper-wide results and their limitations: Relatively few convalescent patients were included in the study, and early timepoints after natural infection were not analyzed. Of the vaccine-specific clones found in convalescent patients, nearly all (304 of 307) were mono-reactive for SARS-CoV-2 spike instead of being cross-reactive with common cold coronaviruses. Among the post-vaccine SARS-CoV-2-reactive clones in convalescent patients, a median approximately 90% showed up only after vaccination, which suggests vaccine-specific priming. An increase in the median number of SARS-CoV-2-reactive clonotypes from approximately 20 after infection to a few dozen after vaccination was observed, but the change was not found to be significant.

Trimming takes 10 bases from V and 1 base from J, and the germline ends sit 7 bases apart. Its CDR3 holds 11 amino acids, cysteine through phenylalanine. Just CDR3 DNA is preserved here, 33 bases in frame from base 1. For CDR1 and CDR2, the germline V gene lists MNHNS and SASEGT. Sequencing input: CD4+ T cells from blood, cultured in vitro. The rearrangement joined TRBV6-1 to TRBJ1-1; the D gene remains uncertain. The sequence was collected from a human donor who had recovered from COVID-19. For the CDR3, the sequence is CATRRNTEAFF. The DNA is as follows: TGTGCCACCAGACGGAACACTGAAGCTTTCTTT.